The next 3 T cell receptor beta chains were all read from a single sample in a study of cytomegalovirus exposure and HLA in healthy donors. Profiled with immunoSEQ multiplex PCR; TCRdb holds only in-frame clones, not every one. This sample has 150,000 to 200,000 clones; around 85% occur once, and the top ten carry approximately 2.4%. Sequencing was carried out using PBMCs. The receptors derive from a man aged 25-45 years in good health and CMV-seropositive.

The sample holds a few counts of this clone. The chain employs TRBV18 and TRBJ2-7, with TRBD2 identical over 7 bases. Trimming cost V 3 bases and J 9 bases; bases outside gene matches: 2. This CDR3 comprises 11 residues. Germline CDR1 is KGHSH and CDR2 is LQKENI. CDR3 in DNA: TGTGCCAGCTCACCCTCGGGAGGGCAGTACTTC. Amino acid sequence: CASSPSGGQYF.

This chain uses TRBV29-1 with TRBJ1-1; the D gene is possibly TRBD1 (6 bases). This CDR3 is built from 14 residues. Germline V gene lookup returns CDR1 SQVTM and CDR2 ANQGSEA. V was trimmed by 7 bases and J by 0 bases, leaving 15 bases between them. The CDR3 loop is CSAAQGLLNTEAFF. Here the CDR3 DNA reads TGCAGCGCCGCACAGGGTCTGTTGAACACTGAAGCTTTCTTT.

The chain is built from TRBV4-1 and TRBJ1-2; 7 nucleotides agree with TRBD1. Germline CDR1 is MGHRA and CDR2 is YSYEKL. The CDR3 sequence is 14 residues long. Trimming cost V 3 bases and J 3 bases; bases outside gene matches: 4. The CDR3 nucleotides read TGCGCCAGCAGCCAGCAGGGGGGCTACTATGGCTACACCTTC. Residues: CASSQQGGYYGYTF.